This T cell receptor (beta chain) was retrieved from a study of human T cells and chemical hapten exposure. Background on the study: Patch testing placed 0.01% DPC on the upper back, with readings at 6 days.

The length of the CDR3 is 15 residues. The germline V gene encodes CDR1 MNHEY and CDR2 SVGEGT. The ends lost 5 bases at V and 3 bases at J; junction bases unmatched: 10. This clonotype showed up many times. TCRdb used MiXCR to reprocess the RACE reads, holding one entry per CDR3 protein. The top ten clones hold less than 6.5% of a sample with roughly 380,000 distinct CDR3 sequences, about 6% of them seen once. Time point described: patch test 2, 6 weeks after DPC sensitization. Treatment in this sample: therapeutic diphenylcyclopropenone sensitization with weekly scalp DPC. Sequences were derived from whole blood, sampled in connection with sensitization to the hapten diphenylcyclopropenone (DPC). This sequence originates from a woman aged 18-35 years with alopecia areata. Some clones in this sample may be carry-over from other donors' samples. The chain employs TRBV6-2 or TRBV6-3 and TRBJ2-7; TRBD2 agrees at 7 bases. This chain's CDR3 is CASSHLAAVFYEQYF. The CDR3 DNA sequence: TGTGCCAGCAGTCACCTAGCGGCGGTCTTCTACGAGCAGTACTTC.